This TCR beta chain was sequenced during a study of beta chain features in type 1 diabetes. About the research overall: All of the samples together had approximately 100,000,000 sorted cells examined.

CDR3 length equals 15 residues. Trimming took off 0 bases at V and 8 bases at J, with 12 bases between the two ends. CDR1 and CDR2 (germline): SGDLS, YYNGEE. The study reverse transcribed the entire isolated RNA, so it sequenced expressed TCRB transcripts. The read count averaged around 3.6 million across naive, central memory and regulatory T cell samples. Profiled with immunoSEQ multiplex PCR; TCRdb holds only in-frame clones, not every one. The sample has roughly 350,000 clones, 9.6% seen once. Many counts were recorded for this clone. Its antigen is still unknown. The study's findings and limits: A moderate, significant TCRB CDR3 shortening appeared in type 1 diabetes across four CD4+ subsets. Any HLA type influence on TCRB rearrangement was left unresolved here. For patients and controls alike, PCR might favor shorter templates to the same degree.

This sequence was found in a man aged 25 to 45 with type 1 diabetes. Input material: central memory CD4+ T cells from blood. The V and J genes are TRBV9 and TRBJ2-6; D possibly corresponds to TRBD1 (5 bases). CDR3 sequence: CASSVAVQGTNVLTF. CDR3 coding DNA: TGTGCCAGCAGCGTAGCTGTCCAGGGAACCAACGTCCTGACTTTC.